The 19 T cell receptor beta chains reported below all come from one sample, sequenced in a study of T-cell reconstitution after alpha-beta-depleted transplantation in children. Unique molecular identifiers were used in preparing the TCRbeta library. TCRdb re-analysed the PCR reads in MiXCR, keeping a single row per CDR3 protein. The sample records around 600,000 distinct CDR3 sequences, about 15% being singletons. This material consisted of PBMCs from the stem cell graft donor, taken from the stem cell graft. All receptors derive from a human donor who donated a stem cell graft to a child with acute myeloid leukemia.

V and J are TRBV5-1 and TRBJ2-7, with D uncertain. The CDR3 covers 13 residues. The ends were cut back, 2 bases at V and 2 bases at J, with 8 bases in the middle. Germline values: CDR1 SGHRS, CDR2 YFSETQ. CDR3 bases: TGCGCCAGCAGCTTTCAGTGGACCTACGAGCAGTACTTC. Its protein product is CASSFQWTYEQYF. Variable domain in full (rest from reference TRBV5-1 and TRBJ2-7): KAGVTQTPRYLIKTRGQQVTLSCSPISGHRSVSWYQQTPGQGLQFLFEYFSETQRNKGNFPGRFSGRQFSNSRSEMNVSTLELGDSALYLCASSFQWTYEQYFGPGTRLTVT.

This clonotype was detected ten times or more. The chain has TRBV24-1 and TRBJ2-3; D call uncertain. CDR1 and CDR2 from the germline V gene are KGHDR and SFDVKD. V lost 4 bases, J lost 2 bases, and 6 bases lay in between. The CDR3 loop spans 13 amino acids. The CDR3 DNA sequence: TGTGCCACCAGTGACTCGAACACAGATACGCAGTATTTT. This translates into CATSDSNTDTQYF.

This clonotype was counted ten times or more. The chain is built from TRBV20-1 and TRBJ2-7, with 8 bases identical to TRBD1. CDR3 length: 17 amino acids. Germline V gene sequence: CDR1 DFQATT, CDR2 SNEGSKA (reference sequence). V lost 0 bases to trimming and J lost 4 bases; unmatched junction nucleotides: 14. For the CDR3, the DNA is TGCAGTGCTAGAGATCTACCAGGGGGCGTCCGTTCATACGAGCAGTACGTC. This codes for CSARDLPGGVRSYEQYV.

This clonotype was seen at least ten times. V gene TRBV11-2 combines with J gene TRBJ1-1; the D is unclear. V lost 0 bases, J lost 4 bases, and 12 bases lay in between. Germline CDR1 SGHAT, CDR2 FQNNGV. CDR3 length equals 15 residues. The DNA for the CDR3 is TGTGCCAGCAGCTTAGAGTCGAGGGTTGGCACTGAAGCTTTCTTT. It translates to CASSLESRVGTEAFF.

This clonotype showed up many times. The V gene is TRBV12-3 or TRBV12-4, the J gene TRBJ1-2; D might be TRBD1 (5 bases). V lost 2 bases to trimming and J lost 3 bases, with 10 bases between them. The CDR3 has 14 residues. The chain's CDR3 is CASSLRDLDYGYTF. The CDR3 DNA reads TGTGCCAGCAGTTTACGGGACCTGGACTATGGCTACACCTTC.

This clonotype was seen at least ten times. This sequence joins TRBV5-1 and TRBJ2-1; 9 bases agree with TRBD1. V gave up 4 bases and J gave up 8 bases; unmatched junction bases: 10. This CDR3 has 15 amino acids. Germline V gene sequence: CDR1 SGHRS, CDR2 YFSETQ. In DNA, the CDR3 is TGCGCCAGCAGCCAAAGCCGGGACAGGGTTCATGAGCAGTTCTTC. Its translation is CASSQSRDRVHEQFF.

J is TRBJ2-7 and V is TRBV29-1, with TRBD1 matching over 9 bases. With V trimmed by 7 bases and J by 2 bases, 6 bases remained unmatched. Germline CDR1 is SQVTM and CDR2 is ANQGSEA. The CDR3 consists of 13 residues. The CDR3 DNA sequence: TGCAGCGCCTCGGGACAGGGACCCTACGAGCAGTACTTC. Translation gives CSASGQGPYEQYF.

CDR3 bases: TGCGCCAGCAGCTTGGCGGGACAGGGTATAGGATACACCTTC. Amino acid sequence: CASSLAGQGIGYTF. The chain is built from TRBV5-1 and TRBJ1-2; 9 bases line up with TRBD1. CDR3 length equals 14 residues. Trimming at V came to 0 bases and at J to 11 bases, leaving 8 bases not matched to a gene. Germline CDR1 reads SGHRS; CDR2 reads YFSETQ.

The CDR3 DNA follows: TGCGCCAGCAGCTGGAGAGGAAAACTGTTTTTT. This translates into CASSWRGKLFF. The chain carries TRBV5-1 and TRBJ1-4; D remains unclear. V gave up 3 bases and J gave up 10 bases, with 7 bases separating them. CDR3 length: 11 residues. Germline V gene data show CDR1 as SGHRS and CDR2 as YFSETQ.

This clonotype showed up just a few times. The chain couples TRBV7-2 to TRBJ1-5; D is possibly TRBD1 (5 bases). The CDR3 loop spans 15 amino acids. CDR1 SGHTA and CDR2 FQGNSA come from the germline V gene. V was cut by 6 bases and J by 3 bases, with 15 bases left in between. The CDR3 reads CASSFRGLLNQPQHF. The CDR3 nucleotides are TGTGCCAGCAGTTTCCGGGGCCTCCTCAATCAGCCCCAGCATTTT.

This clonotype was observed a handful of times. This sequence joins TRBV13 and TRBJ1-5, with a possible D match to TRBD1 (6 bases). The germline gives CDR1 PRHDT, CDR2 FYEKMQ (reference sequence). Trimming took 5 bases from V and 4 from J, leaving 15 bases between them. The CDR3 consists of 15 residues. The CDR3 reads CASSQTTGPNQPQHF. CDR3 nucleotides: TGTGCCAGCAGCCAGACCACAGGGCCTAATCAGCCCCAGCATTTT.

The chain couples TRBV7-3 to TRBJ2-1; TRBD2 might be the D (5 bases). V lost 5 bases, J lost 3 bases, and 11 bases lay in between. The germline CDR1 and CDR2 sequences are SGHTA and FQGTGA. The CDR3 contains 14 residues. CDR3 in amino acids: CASSPRTDYNEQFF. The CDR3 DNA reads TGTGCCAGCAGCCCTCGGACTGACTACAATGAGCAGTTCTTC.

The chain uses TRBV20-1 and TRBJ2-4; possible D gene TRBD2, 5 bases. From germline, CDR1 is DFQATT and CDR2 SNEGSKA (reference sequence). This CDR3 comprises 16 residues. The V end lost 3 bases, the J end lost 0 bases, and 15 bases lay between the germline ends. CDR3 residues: CSASPPFGKAKNIQYF. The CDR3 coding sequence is TGCAGTGCTAGCCCCCCTTTCGGGAAAGCCAAAAACATTCAGTACTTC.

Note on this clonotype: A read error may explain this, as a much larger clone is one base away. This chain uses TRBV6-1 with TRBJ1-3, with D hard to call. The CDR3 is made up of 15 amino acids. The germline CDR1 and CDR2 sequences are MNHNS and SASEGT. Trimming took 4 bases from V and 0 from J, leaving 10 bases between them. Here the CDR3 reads CASSGLHNSGNTIYF. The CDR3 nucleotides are TGTGCCAGCAGTGGACTCCACAACTCTGGAAACACCATATATTTT.

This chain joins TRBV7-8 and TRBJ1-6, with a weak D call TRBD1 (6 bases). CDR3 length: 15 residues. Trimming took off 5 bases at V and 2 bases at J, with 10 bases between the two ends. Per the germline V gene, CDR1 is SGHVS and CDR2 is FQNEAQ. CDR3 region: CASSKGDAYNSPLHF. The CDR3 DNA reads TGTGCCAGCAGCAAGGGGGACGCCTATAATTCACCCCTCCACTTT.

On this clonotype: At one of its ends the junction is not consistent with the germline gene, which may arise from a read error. The CDR3 sequence: CRARDLLGLAGSYNEQFF. Here the CDR3 DNA reads TGCAGGGCTAGAGATCTTTTAGGGCTAGCGGGATCCTACAATGAGCAGTTCTTC. V and J are TRBV20-1 and TRBJ2-1; 9 nucleotides agree with TRBD2. The germline CDR1 and CDR2 sequences are DFQATT and SNEGSKA (reference sequence). The CDR3 length is 18 residues.

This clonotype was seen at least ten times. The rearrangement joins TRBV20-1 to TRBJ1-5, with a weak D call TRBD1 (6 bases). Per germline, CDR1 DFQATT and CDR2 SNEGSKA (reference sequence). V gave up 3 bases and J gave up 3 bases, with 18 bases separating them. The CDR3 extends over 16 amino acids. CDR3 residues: CSASHREIGYNQPQHF. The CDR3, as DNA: TGCAGTGCTAGTCACAGGGAGATAGGGTACAATCAGCCCCAGCATTTT.

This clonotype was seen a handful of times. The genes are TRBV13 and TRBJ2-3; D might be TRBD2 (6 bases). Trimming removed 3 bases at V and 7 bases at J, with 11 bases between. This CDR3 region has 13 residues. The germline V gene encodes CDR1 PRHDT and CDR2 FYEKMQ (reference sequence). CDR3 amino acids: CASSLRGEYTQYF. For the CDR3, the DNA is TGTGCCAGCAGCTTGCGGGGCGAATATACGCAGTATTTT.

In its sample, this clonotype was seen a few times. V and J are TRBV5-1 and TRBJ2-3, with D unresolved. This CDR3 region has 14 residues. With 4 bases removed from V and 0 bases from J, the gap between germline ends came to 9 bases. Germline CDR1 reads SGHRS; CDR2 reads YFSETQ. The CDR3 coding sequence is TGCGCCAGCAGCCCGATCCCGAGCACAGATACGCAGTATTTT. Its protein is CASSPIPSTDTQYF.